The 22 T cell receptor beta chains below come from one sample, sequenced in a study of T cell repertoires in cytomegalovirus infection. MiXCR, applied by TCRdb to the reads, yields one record per CDR3 protein. The sample lists some 150,000 distinct CDR3 sequences, about 6.3% seen once, with about a sixth in the top ten. The sequenced sample was PBMCs. These receptor sequences come from a human donor in good health (CMV status not recorded). Some clones in this sample may be carry-over from other donors' samples.

This clonotype appeared many times. The chain is built from TRBV7-6 and TRBJ1-1; 7 positions match TRBD1. The CDR3 covers 14 residues. CDR1 is SGHVS and CDR2 is FNYEAQ in the germline V gene. The junction had 10 bases not matched to a gene; V was cut back by 5 bases and J by 7 bases. The chain's CDR3 is CASSPRTGRIEAFF. The CDR3 DNA reads TGTGCCAGCAGCCCCCGGACAGGCCGGATTGAAGCTTTCTTT.

The sample holds many counts of this clonotype. The chain carries TRBV6-6 and TRBJ2-7, with D possibly matching TRBD1 (6 bases). The V end was cut by 6 bases, the J end by 1 base, with 10 bases between. This CDR3 has 13 amino acids. Per germline, CDR1 MNHNY and CDR2 SVGAGI (reference sequence). The CDR3 region is CASRGQRSYEQYF. CDR3 DNA: TGTGCCAGCAGAGGACAGAGATCCTACGAGCAGTACTTC.

This clonotype was counted ten times or more. V usage is TRBV15 and J usage is TRBJ2-5, with TRBD2 identical over 9 bases. This CDR3 comprises 15 residues. Germline lookup yields CDR1 LNHNV and CDR2 YYDKDF (reference sequence). V was clipped by 6 bases and J by 3 bases; unmatched bases: 8. CDR3 amino acids: CATSLSGGLKETQYF. The CDR3, as DNA: TGTGCCACCAGTCTAAGCGGGGGGTTAAAAGAGACCCAGTACTTC.

This clonotype was recorded many times. V usage is TRBV28 and J usage is TRBJ1-4, with D unclear. CDR3 length: 16 residues. Germline CDR1 and CDR2: MDHEN and SYDVKM. The ends were cut back, 3 bases at V and 0 bases at J, with 11 bases in the middle. The CDR3 DNA follows: TGTGCCAGCAGTTTGGAGGGATTGGCAACTAATGAAAAACTGTTTTTT. This translates into CASSLEGLATNEKLFF.

The sample holds many counts of this clonotype. The chain employs TRBV7-8 and TRBJ1-2; D possibly corresponds to TRBD1 (6 bases). Germline values: CDR1 SGHVS, CDR2 FQNEAQ. The CDR3 loop spans 15 amino acids. Trimming stripped 1 base from V and 8 bases from J, with 17 bases between. This CDR3 reads CASSLDPRGLGGYTF. DNA of the CDR3: TGTGCCAGCAGCTTAGATCCGCGGGGGCTCGGGGGCTACACCTTC.

Many counts were recorded for this clonotype. The rearrangement uses TRBV4-3 and TRBJ2-7; possibly TRBD1 or TRBD2 for D (6 bases each). V was clipped by 0 bases and J by 4 bases, with 7 bases between them. The germline gives CDR1 LGHNA, CDR2 YSLEER. The CDR3 sequence is 13 residues long. CDR3 DNA sequence: TGCGCCAGCAGCCAAGAAGGGGGGTACGAGCAGTACTTC. Translation: CASSQEGGYEQYF.

Many counts were recorded for this clonotype. CDR3 protein: CASSRVTGDRGGGNIQYF. Written as DNA, the CDR3 is TGTGCCAGCAGCCGTGTAACTGGAGACAGGGGTGGGGGAAACATTCAGTACTTC. The chain uses TRBV4-2 and TRBJ2-4; 8 bases match TRBD1. Germline V gene lookup returns CDR1 LGHNA and CDR2 YNFKEQ. The CDR3 runs 18 residues. Trimming cost V 4 bases and J 6 bases; bases outside gene matches: 17.

This clonotype was found a few times. This chain uses TRBV14 with TRBJ1-6, with 9 bases that match TRBD1. CDR1 and CDR2 (germline): SGHDN, FVKESK. J lost 2 bases, V lost 6 bases, and 5 bases had no gene match. CDR3 size: 16 residues. Written as DNA, the CDR3 is TGTGCCAGCAGACTTCGGACAGGGGCCTATAATTCACCCCTCCACTTT. Its translation is CASRLRTGAYNSPLHF.

This clonotype occurred many times. The chain recombines TRBV7-3 with TRBJ2-1; TRBD2 might be the D (5 bases). CDR3 size: 14 residues. The V gene's germline CDR1 is SGHTA and CDR2 FQGTGA. Between the trimmed V and J ends, which lost 8 bases and 6 bases, there was a span of 17 bases. CDR3 residues: CASSPHGNRNEQFF. The CDR3 region has the DNA TGTGCCAGCTCCCCCCACGGGAACCGCAATGAGCAGTTCTTC.

This clonotype was recorded at least ten times. The V call is TRBV7-2, the J call TRBJ1-5; D gene unclear. The CDR3 loop spans 13 amino acids. Per germline, CDR1 SGHTA and CDR2 FQGNSA. The ends were cut back, 2 bases at V and 6 bases at J, with 8 bases in the middle. In DNA form, the CDR3 reads TGTGCCAGCAGCTTAACGCCATCTCAGCCCCAGCATTTT. Translated, it gives CASSLTPSQPQHF.

In its sample, this clonotype was seen many times. The rearrangement joins TRBV24-1 to TRBJ2-3, with 7 bases aligning to TRBD1. Germline V gene lookup returns CDR1 KGHDR and CDR2 SFDVKD. The length of the CDR3 is 15 residues. The V and J ends lost 3 bases and 4 bases, in that order; junction bases with no gene match: 6. CDR3 sequence reads: CATSDTRQGPDTQYF. In DNA form, the CDR3 reads TGTGCCACCAGTGATACGAGACAGGGACCAGATACGCAGTATTTT.

The J gene is TRBJ1-3, the V gene TRBV20-1; D possibly corresponds to TRBD1 (5 bases). Germline CDR1 DFQATT, CDR2 SNEGSKA (reference sequence). This CDR3 spans 16 amino acids. V lost 4 bases and J 0 bases, leaving 16 bases between the germline ends. The DNA for the CDR3 is TGCAGTGCTATGGGGCCGAATACCTTCTCTGGAAACACCATATATTTT. Translating it yields CSAMGPNTFSGNTIYF.

This clonotype occurred many times. This sequence joins TRBV7-2 and TRBJ1-4; D is uncertain. Germline V gene data show CDR1 as SGHTA and CDR2 as FQGNSA. CDR3 size: 15 residues. Deletions cut 5 bases from V and 4 bases from J, with 14 bases between. The CDR3 region is CASSRGRQSNEKLFF. In DNA, the CDR3 is TGTGCCAGCAGCCGAGGTCGCCAGAGTAATGAAAAACTGTTTTTT.

CDR3 loop: CASSDRRGQLQNTEAFF. For the CDR3, the DNA is TGTGCCAGCAGCGATCGCCGGGGACAGCTCCAGAACACTGAAGCTTTCTTT. The V gene is TRBV11-2, the J gene TRBJ1-1; 7 positions agree with TRBD1. CDR1 is SGHAT, CDR2 FQNNGV, per germline. V shed 5 bases, J shed 1 base, and the junction held 13 bases outside the gene matches. This CDR3 spans 17 amino acids.

Ten or more counts support this clonotype. This chain uses TRBV18 with TRBJ1-1; the D gene is possibly TRBD1 (5 bases). The germline V and J ends were trimmed by 1 base and 1 base, with 10 bases remaining between them. In germline, CDR1 is KGHSH, CDR2 LQKENI. This CDR3 is 15 amino acids long. The CDR3 here is CASSPRLGQNTEAFF. CDR3 nucleotide sequence: TGTGCCAGCTCACCACGGTTAGGACAGAACACTGAAGCTTTCTTT.

About this clonotype itself: A read error may be the cause here, since a much bigger clone is one base away. This is likely a read error, given that the CDR3 carries no conserved phenylalanine or tryptophan at its end. J is TRBJ1-5 and V is TRBV7-2, with D hard to call. CDR1 and CDR2 from the germline V gene are SGHTA and FQGNSA. This CDR3 has 12 amino acids. V lost 0 bases to trimming and J lost 6 bases, with 3 bases between them. The CDR3 DNA sequence: TGTGCCAGCAGCTTAGCGCTTCAGCCCCAGCATGTT. Translated: CASSLALQPQHV.

There are many counts of this clonotype. The chain employs TRBV7-2 and TRBJ2-3; TRBD2 matches at 11 bases. Trimming at V came to 3 bases and at J to 2 bases, leaving 1 base not matched to a gene. Germline loops: CDR1 SGHTA, CDR2 FQGNSA. The CDR3 runs 15 residues. CDR3 sequence: CASSLTSGNTDTQYF. In DNA form, the CDR3 reads TGTGCCAGCAGCTTGACTAGCGGGAACACAGATACGCAGTATTTT.

This clonotype was detected many times. CDR3 region: CASSPQPGLGGGTQYF. CDR3 nucleotide sequence: TGTGCCAGCAGCCCTCAACCGGGACTAGGGGGGGGGACCCAGTACTTC. The rearrangement joins TRBV7-2 to TRBJ2-5, with 8 bases lining up with TRBD2. Germline V lookup: CDR1 SGHTA, CDR2 FQGNSA. This CDR3 is 16 amino acids long. V lost 5 bases, J lost 7 bases, and 15 bases stayed unmatched.

This clonotype was seen repeatedly, ten times or more. The J gene is TRBJ2-5, the V gene TRBV29-1; 7 bases line up with TRBD1. The germline V gene encodes CDR1 SQVTM and CDR2 ANQGSEA. The CDR3 spans 12 residues. V lost 6 bases to trimming and J lost 2 bases; unmatched junction nucleotides: 3. The chain's CDR3 is CSVGQVQETQYF. CDR3 in DNA: TGCAGCGTCGGACAGGTTCAAGAGACCCAGTACTTC.

Ten or more counts support this clonotype. The chain has TRBV15 and TRBJ2-1; the D gene is possibly TRBD1 (5 bases). There are 14 residues in the CDR3. CDR1 is LNHNV, CDR2 YYDKDF, per germline (reference sequence). The V end lost 0 bases, the J end lost 11 bases, and 14 bases lay between the germline ends. This CDR3 reads CATSRDHQGDQQFF. CDR3 sequence (DNA): TGTGCCACCAGCAGAGATCACCAGGGCGATCAGCAGTTCTTC.

This clonotype appeared many times. The chain uses TRBV7-2 and TRBJ2-7; TRBD1 matches at 9 bases. Germline assignment: CDR1 SGHTA and CDR2 FQGNSA. CDR3 length equals 13 residues. The ends lost 6 bases at V and 3 bases at J; junction bases unmatched: 3. The CDR3 sequence: CASRGTGLYEQYF. The CDR3 region has the DNA TGTGCCAGCAGAGGGACAGGGCTCTACGAGCAGTACTTC.

This clonotype was seen repeatedly, ten times or more. The rearrangement joins TRBV5-1 to TRBJ1-1, with D possibly matching TRBD1 (6 bases). Deletions cut 7 bases from V and 5 bases from J, with 15 bases between. The CDR3 consists of 13 residues. CDR1 and CDR2 from the germline V gene are SGHRS and YFSETQ. The DNA of the CDR3 is TGCGCCAGCCGGGCAGGGGAGTGGACTGAAGCTTTCTTT. Encoded protein: CASRAGEWTEAFF. The full variable domain, its missing parts supplied by reference TRBV5-1 and TRBJ1-1, is KAGVTQTPRYLIKTRGQQVTLSCSPISGHRSVSWYQQTPGQGLQFLFEYFSETQRNKGNFPGRFSGRQFSNSRSEMNVSTLELGDSALYLCASRAGEWTEAFFGQGTRLTVV.